This T cell receptor (beta chain) comes out of a study of T cell responses to AZD1222 COVID-19 vaccine. Overall study findings and caveats: Donors skewed white British and female; clonal diversity was possibly underestimated. The study sampled repertoires only after the peak T cell response. Reportedly, close to half of spike-specific TCRs are directed against unmutated variant regions.

Second doses were pooled across both intervals (about 4 or about 12 weeks). About this clone: The antigen remains unidentified.

Clones were read by immunoSEQ multiplex PCR, and TCRdb kept only the in-frame ones, dropping some. The repertoire consists of approximately 61,000 clones, with 81% occurring once and the leading ten covering over 20%. The CDR3 has 19 residues. V was trimmed by 4 bases and J by 0 bases, leaving 23 bases between them. Germline-derived CDR1 and CDR2 are SGHKS and YYEKEE (reference sequence). The sequence was collected from an adult who received the AZD1222 COVID-19 vaccine. The chain couples TRBV5-5 to TRBJ1-3; D unresolved. Sequencing was performed on peripheral blood, taken 28 days after the second AZD1222 dose. The CDR3 nucleotides read TGTGCCAGCAGCCCGACTGACGAGGGCGCCCCCCTCTCTGGAAACACCATATATTTT. It encodes CASSPTDEGAPLSGNTIYF.